Shown below are 24 T cell receptor beta chains from a single sample sequenced in a study of cytomegalovirus exposure and HLA in healthy donors. In the PCR, 60 Vbeta and 13 Jbeta primers were used. Sequencing used immunoSEQ multiplex PCR; TCRdb keeps in-frame clones, though not all of them. Here the sample spans under 300,000 clones, about 86% being singletons. The sample was PBMCs. The receptors originated from a woman aged 55-69 years in good health and CMV-seropositive.

The V and J genes are TRBV7-2 and TRBJ2-7; 12 nucleotides match TRBD2. The J segment lost 4 bases and the V segment lost 1 base, leaving 8 bases of the junction unmatched. From germline, CDR1 is SGHTA and CDR2 FQGNSA. The CDR3 is 17 amino acids. CDR3 protein: CASSLGPQTSGRYEQYF. CDR3 DNA sequence: TGTGCCAGCAGCTTAGGGCCCCAGACTAGCGGGAGATACGAGCAGTACTTC.

The chain recombines TRBV4-1 with TRBJ2-4; TRBD2 agrees at 7 bases. The J segment lost 0 bases and the V segment lost 1 base, leaving 0 bases of the junction unmatched. Germline CDR1 and CDR2: MGHRA and YSYEKL. This CDR3 spans 15 amino acids. The CDR3 here is CASSQGGGAKNIQYF. Written as DNA, the CDR3 is TGCGCCAGCAGCCAAGGGGGGGGAGCCAAAAACATTCAGTACTTC.

J is TRBJ2-7 and V is TRBV4-1, with TRBD2 matching 16 bases. Germline V gene lookup returns CDR1 MGHRA and CDR2 YSYEKL. Trimming took 0 bases from V and 4 from J; bases not matched to a gene: 15. There are 21 residues in the CDR3. The CDR3 DNA is TGCGCCAGCAGCCAAGATACCCCAGGGACTAGCGGGAGGGCAGTTAGTTACGAGCAGTACTTC. Residues: CASSQDTPGTSGRAVSYEQYF.

On this clone: At one boundary the junction diverges from the germline segment, which might be a read error. V gene TRBV7-9 combines with J gene TRBJ2-1; TRBD2 matches 7 bases. There are 16 residues in the CDR3. Germline V gene data show CDR1 as SEHNR and CDR2 as FQNEAQ (reference sequence). The CDR3 reads CSSSLASGGSANEQFF. For the CDR3, the DNA is TGTTCCAGCAGCTTAGCCTCTGGCGGGAGCGCTAATGAGCAGTTCTTC.

This clone occurred a few times. The rearrangement uses TRBV5-8 and TRBJ2-1; 9 bases are a match to TRBD2. The V segment lost 4 bases and the J segment 4 bases; nucleotides outside the gene matches: 9. There are 16 residues in the CDR3. Germline V gene data show CDR1 as SGHTS and CDR2 as YDEGEE. The CDR3 spells CASSPRLAAFYNEQFF. The CDR3 coding sequence is TGTGCCAGCAGCCCCCGACTAGCGGCCTTTTACAATGAGCAGTTCTTC.

The CDR3 spells CASAVSAEAFF. The DNA for the CDR3 is TGTGCCAGTGCCGTTAGCGCTGAAGCTTTCTTT. V and J are TRBV19 and TRBJ1-1; unclear D gene. V was shortened by 8 bases and J by 6 bases, with 10 bases between the two germline ends. The CDR3 has 11 residues. Germline CDR1 reads LNHDA; CDR2 reads SQIVND (reference sequence).

This chain connects TRBV7-2 to TRBJ2-1; 7 bases match TRBD2. The trim removed 7 bases at V and 7 bases at J, leaving 13 bases unmatched. CDR3 length equals 15 residues. Germline V lookup: CDR1 SGHTA, CDR2 FQGNSA. CDR3 sequence reads: CASKSSGAPGNEQFF. CDR3 nucleotides: TGTGCCAGCAAATCGAGCGGGGCCCCGGGTAATGAGCAGTTCTTC.

The chain links TRBV6-5 to TRBJ1-1, with TRBD1 as a possible D gene (6 bases). This CDR3 has 16 amino acids. Deletions cut 0 bases from V and 1 base from J, with 12 bases between. From germline, CDR1 is MNHEY and CDR2 SVGAGI. The CDR3 DNA is TGTGCCAGCAGTTACTCCCCCCAGGGGTGGAACACTGAAGCTTTCTTT. It is translated as CASSYSPQGWNTEAFF.

The rearrangement links TRBV10-1 to TRBJ2-5; unclear D gene. The CDR3 extends over 13 amino acids. V gave up 6 bases and J gave up 4 bases, with 12 bases separating them. Per germline, CDR1 WNHNN and CDR2 SYGVQD (reference sequence). CDR3 amino acids: CASSPGSRETQYF. The CDR3 region has the DNA TGCGCCAGCAGCCCCGGGTCCCGAGAGACCCAGTACTTC.

The V gene is TRBV11-2, the J gene TRBJ2-1, with TRBD2 identical over 9 bases. J gave up 8 bases and V 6 bases, and 11 bases lay outside the gene matches. CDR3 length equals 15 residues. The V gene's germline CDR1 is SGHAT and CDR2 FQNNGV. In DNA, the CDR3 is TGTGCCAGCAGGCGAACTAGCGGGTCTACGGATGAGCAGTTCTTC. Its protein product is CASRRTSGSTDEQFF.

This clone was detected only a few times. The genes are TRBV5-1 and TRBJ2-5, with unresolved D. The V end lost 2 bases, the J end lost 2 bases, and 7 bases lay between the germline ends. Germline CDR1 SGHRS, CDR2 YFSETQ. This CDR3 region has 13 residues. The CDR3 region is CASSFTNQETQYF. As DNA, the CDR3 is TGCGCCAGCAGCTTCACAAATCAAGAGACCCAGTACTTC.

V is TRBV4-1 and J is TRBJ1-2, with D perhaps TRBD1 (5 bases). This CDR3 contains 14 residues. Trimming left V 0 bases short and J 14 bases short, with 19 bases between. Looked up from germline, CDR1 is MGHRA and CDR2 is YSYEKL. The CDR3 DNA reads as TGCGCCAGCAGCCAAGACTCCCCCGTGGGGCATCGGACCTTC. This sequence encodes CASSQDSPVGHRTF.

The chain employs TRBV10-3 and TRBJ2-7, with D unclear. This CDR3 contains 13 residues. Deletions cut 4 bases from V and 6 bases from J, with 13 bases between. Germline lookup yields CDR1 ENHRY and CDR2 SYGVKD. CDR3: CAISALGAFEQYF. The CDR3 DNA reads as TGTGCCATCAGTGCCCTTGGAGCTTTCGAGCAGTACTTC.

V and J are TRBV7-8 and TRBJ2-7; D is ambiguous. Trimming took off 1 base at V and 3 bases at J, with 7 bases between the two ends. This CDR3 is built from 13 residues. In germline, CDR1 is SGHVS, CDR2 FQNEAQ. CDR3 DNA: TGTGCCAGCAGCTTAGGTCCCAACTACGAGCAGTACTTC. It specifies CASSLGPNYEQYF.

This clone was found a few times. The chain links TRBV5-6 to TRBJ2-5; D is unclear. Germline lookup yields CDR1 SGHDT and CDR2 YYEEEE. The CDR3 consists of 13 residues. Trimming left V 0 bases short and J 2 bases short, with 5 bases between. CDR3 protein: CASSLAVQETQYF. The CDR3 DNA reads as TGTGCCAGCAGCTTGGCCGTACAAGAGACCCAGTACTTC.

This clone appeared a few times. The chain uses TRBV28 and TRBJ1-1; TRBD1 might be the D (5 bases). The length of the CDR3 is 12 residues. Germline V gene lookup returns CDR1 MDHEN and CDR2 SYDVKM. V lost 7 bases and J 8 bases, leaving 14 bases between the germline ends. This chain's CDR3 is CASTTLRTEAFF. The CDR3 coding sequence is TGTGCCAGCACCACCCTGCGGACAGAAGCTTTCTTT.

This chain connects TRBV9 to TRBJ2-2, with D possibly TRBD2 on 6 matching bases. Germline lookup yields CDR1 SGDLS and CDR2 YYNGEE. The V end was cut by 2 bases, the J end by 0 bases, with 11 bases between. The CDR3 runs 16 residues. The DNA of the CDR3 is TGTGCCAGCAGCGTGGGGGGAGCCACGAACACCGGGGAGCTGTTTTTT. Translation: CASSVGGATNTGELFF.

This rearrangement joins TRBV28 to TRBJ2-6; 8 nucleotides align to TRBD1. With V trimmed by 6 bases and J by 5 bases, 9 bases remained unmatched. Germline V gene sequence: CDR1 MDHEN, CDR2 SYDVKM. The CDR3 is made up of 16 amino acids. Here the CDR3 DNA reads TGTGCCAGCAGCCTTACAGGACAGGGTAGGGCCAACGTCCTGACTTTC. This encodes CASSLTGQGRANVLTF.

The rearrangement links TRBV7-2 to TRBJ1-1; 7 bases are a match to TRBD1. Germline V gene data show CDR1 as SGHTA and CDR2 as FQGNSA. J lost 5 bases, V lost 1 base, and 7 bases had no gene match. This CDR3 is 15 amino acids long. CDR3 sequence (DNA): TGTGCCAGCAGCTTAGAGGGACAGATTATAACTGAAGCTTTCTTT. The encoded protein is CASSLEGQIITEAFF.

The chain links TRBV28 to TRBJ2-7; 11 bases map to TRBD1. Germline assignment: CDR1 MDHEN and CDR2 SYDVKM. The V and J ends lost 7 bases and 2 bases, in that order; junction bases with no gene match: 7. The CDR3 is 15 amino acids. In DNA, the CDR3 is TGTGCCAGCACCCGGGGGGGACAGGGGGCCTACGAGCAGTACTTC. Translated, it gives CASTRGGQGAYEQYF.

As DNA, the CDR3 is TGTGCCAGCAGCCCACGGACTCGACCCGGGGAGCTGTTTTTT. Its translation is CASSPRTRPGELFF. The V gene is TRBV11-3, the J gene TRBJ2-2, with a weak D call TRBD2 (5 bases). This CDR3 contains 14 residues. V lost 5 bases to trimming and J lost 6 bases, with 13 bases between them. The germline V gene encodes CDR1 SGHNT and CDR2 YENEEA.

The sample holds a few counts of this clone. The CDR3 bases are TGTGCCAGCAGCTTAGGGACAGGAAAAACAGATACGCAGTATTTT. Translation: CASSLGTGKTDTQYF. The V gene is TRBV7-6, the J gene TRBJ2-3; TRBD1 matches at 7 bases. CDR1 is SGHVS, CDR2 FNYEAQ, per germline. The CDR3 is 15 amino acids. The V segment lost 1 base and the J segment 3 bases; nucleotides outside the gene matches: 4. The full variable domain, in which reference TRBV7-6 and TRBJ2-3 provide the parts outside the CDR3, is GAGVSQSPRYKVTKRGQDVALRCDPISGHVSLYWYRQALGQGPEFLTYFNYEAQQDKSGLPNDRFSAERPEGSISTLTIQRTEQRDSAMYRCASSLGTGKTDTQYFGPGTRLTVL.

The rearrangement links TRBV4-1 to TRBJ2-7, with a tentative D call TRBD2 (6 bases). The germline CDR1 and CDR2 sequences are MGHRA and YSYEKL. The CDR3 sequence is 18 residues long. V was trimmed by 1 base and J by 3 bases, leaving 22 bases between them. CDR3 bases: TGCGCCAGCAGCCAAGTTAATTTTATAGGGACTCATGACTACGAGCAGTACTTC. Protein sequence: CASSQVNFIGTHDYEQYF.

The chain recombines TRBV2 with TRBJ2-3; 9 bases map to TRBD1. V lost 3 bases to trimming and J lost 3 bases; unmatched junction nucleotides: 4. This CDR3 has 15 amino acids. The germline V gene has CDR1 SNHLY and CDR2 FYNNEI. The CDR3 nucleotides read TGTGCCAGCAGTGAGGGACAGGGAATGACAGATACGCAGTATTTT. Translated: CASSEGQGMTDTQYF.